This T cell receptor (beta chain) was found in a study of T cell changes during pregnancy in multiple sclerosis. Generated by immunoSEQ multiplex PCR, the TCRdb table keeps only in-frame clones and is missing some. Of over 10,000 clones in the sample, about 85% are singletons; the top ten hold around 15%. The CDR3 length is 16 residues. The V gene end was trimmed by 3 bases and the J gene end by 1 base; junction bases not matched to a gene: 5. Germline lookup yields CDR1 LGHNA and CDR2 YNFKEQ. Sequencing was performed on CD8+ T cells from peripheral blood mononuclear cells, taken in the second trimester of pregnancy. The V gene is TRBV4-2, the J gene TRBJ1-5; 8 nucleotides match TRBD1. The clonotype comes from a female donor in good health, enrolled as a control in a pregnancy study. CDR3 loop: CASSQQTGASNQPQHF. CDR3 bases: TGTGCCAGCAGCCAGCAGACAGGGGCCAGCAATCAGCCCCAGCATTTT.